This TCR beta chain was sequenced in a study of blood T cell repertoires in COVID-19. Overall study: Specimens from acute and convalescent COVID-19 originated in the United States, Italy and Spain.

Trimming removed 9 bases from V and 9 bases from J; junction bases left unmatched: 7. CDR3 length equals 14 residues. Germline lookup yields CDR1 KGHSH and CDR2 LQKENI. Seattle enrolled patients during active infection and tracked them longitudinally. Per the study methods: Reference gene primers were amplified, and this amplification served to estimate nucleated cell counts. Only in-frame clones appear in the TCRdb table, and some are missing; sequencing was by immunoSEQ multiplex PCR. V, J and clone size are those of that table, while D and trimming were read from the DNA. The sample lists more than 45,000 clones, under 90% occurring once.

The V call is TRBV18, the J call TRBJ1-6; 11 bases are shared with TRBD1. This receptor was obtained from a woman older than 75 with COVID-19, enrolled during active disease. Sequencing was performed on peripheral blood. The CDR3 loop reads CASSGQGASSPLHF. The CDR3 DNA sequence: TGTGCCAGTTCAGGACAGGGGGCAAGTTCACCCCTCCACTTT.